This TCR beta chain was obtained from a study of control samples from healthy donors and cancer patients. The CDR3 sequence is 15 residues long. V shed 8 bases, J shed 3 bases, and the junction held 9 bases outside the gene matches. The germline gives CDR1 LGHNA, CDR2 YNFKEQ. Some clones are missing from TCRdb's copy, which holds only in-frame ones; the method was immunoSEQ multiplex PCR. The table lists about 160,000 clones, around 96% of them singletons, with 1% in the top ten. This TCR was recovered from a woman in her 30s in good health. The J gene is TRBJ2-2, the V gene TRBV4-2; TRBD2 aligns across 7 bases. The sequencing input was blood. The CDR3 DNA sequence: TGTGCCAGCGGGCTCGAGGGAGGGTACACCGGGGAGCTGTTTTTT. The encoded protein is CASGLEGGYTGELFF.